The 6 T cell receptor beta chains reported below all come from one sample, sequenced in a study of CD8 T cells in ankylosing spondylitis. MiXCR, applied by TCRdb to the 5' RACE reads, yields one record per CDR3 protein. The sample has about 160,000 distinct CDR3 sequences; approximately 9% are singletons. The sequenced material came from blood, either unsorted or a sorted T cell fraction (not recorded which). The receptors originated from a female donor with ankylosing spondylitis or in good health (not recorded which).

This clonotype was detected a few times. The chain is built from TRBV20-1 and TRBJ2-3; tentatively, D is TRBD2 (6 bases). The CDR3 totals 18 residues. CDR1 and CDR2 (germline): DFQATT, SNEGSKA (reference sequence). Trimming stripped 0 bases from V and 2 bases from J, with 21 bases between. CDR3 protein: CSARDLRRLDAITDTQYF. CDR3 nucleotide sequence: TGCAGTGCTAGAGATCTCCGTCGACTAGACGCTATCACAGATACGCAGTATTTT.

This clonotype was counted many times. The chain carries TRBV12-3 or TRBV12-4 and TRBJ1-2; tentatively, D is TRBD1 (6 bases). This CDR3 has 14 amino acids. The V end lost 6 bases, the J end lost 2 bases, and 13 bases lay between the germline ends. In nucleotides, the CDR3 is TGTGCCAGCAGACCGGGACACTTAAACTATGGCTACACCTTC. Its protein is CASRPGHLNYGYTF.

This clonotype was observed many times. The chain employs TRBV25-1 and TRBJ1-1; unclear D gene. CDR3 length: 14 amino acids. Germline V gives CDR1 MGHDK, CDR2 SYGVNS. V was trimmed by 4 bases and J by 3 bases, leaving 12 bases between them. CDR3 in DNA: TGTGCCAGCAGTGGAGGGAGGCGGGACACTGAAGCTTTCTTT. Protein sequence: CASSGGRRDTEAFF. Full variable domain (remainder filled in from reference TRBV25-1 and TRBJ1-1): EADIYQTPRYLVIGTGKKITLECSQTMGHDKMYWYQQDPGMELHLIHYSYGVNSTEKGDLSSESTVSRIRTEHFPLTLESARPSHTSQYLCASSGGRRDTEAFFGQGTRLTVV.

CDR3 region: CSAISREAGETQYF. The CDR3 DNA follows: TGCAGTGCGATAAGCCGGGAGGCAGGGGAGACCCAGTACTTC. The chain has TRBV20-1 and TRBJ2-5; TRBD2 aligns across 7 bases. This CDR3 has 14 amino acids. In germline, CDR1 is DFQATT, CDR2 SNEGSKA (reference sequence). The ends lost 6 bases at V and 5 bases at J; junction bases unmatched: 12.

This clonotype was seen repeatedly, ten times or more. The rearrangement links TRBV6-1 to TRBJ2-2, with 10 bases identical to TRBD2. Losses at the gene ends were 5 bases for V and 6 bases for J; bases not matched to a gene: 9. Looked up from germline, CDR1 is MNHNS and CDR2 is SASEGT. The CDR3 runs 16 residues. The CDR3 loop is CASSIAGTSDPGELFF. CDR3 DNA sequence: TGTGCCAGCAGTATCGCCGGGACTAGCGATCCCGGGGAGCTGTTTTTT.

This clonotype was detected only a few times. The rearrangement uses TRBV24-1 and TRBJ2-2; TRBD1 might be the D (6 bases). The CDR3 has 15 residues. Germline CDR1 KGHDR, CDR2 SFDVKD. The V end lost 1 base, the J end lost 7 bases, and 12 bases lay between the germline ends. CDR3 coding DNA: TGTGCCACCAGTGATTTACAGGGATTTGGCGGGGAGCTGTTTTTT. Amino acid sequence: CATSDLQGFGGELFF.